This record covers a single TCR beta chain. The antigen is unknown. Sequencing was performed with immunoSEQ multiplex PCR; in TCRdb, only in-frame clones are kept and a portion is missing. Here the sample spans about 27,000 clones, about 80% being singletons. Single viable CD3+CD4+CD8-CD45RO+ cells were sorted as the memory CD4+ T cells. This sample stems from a study of memory CD4+ T cells and cytomegalovirus serostatus. Study-level findings and limits: Each of 60 to 80 CMV-associated TCRbeta sequences occurred in one to five individuals. A US-trained random forest predicted CMV serostatus with median AUC about 0.92.

Germline values: CDR1 SGHDN, CDR2 FVKESK. The V gene end was trimmed by 4 bases and the J gene end by 8 bases; junction bases not matched to a gene: 3. The CDR3 runs 13 residues. The rearrangement uses TRBV14 and TRBJ1-4; 8 nucleotides match TRBD1. Sequencing was performed on memory CD4+ T cells from blood. The receptor's source is an adult in good health and CMV-seronegative. Here the CDR3 reads CASSRQGREKLFF. CDR3 nucleotide sequence: TGTGCCAGCAGCCGACAGGGGAGAGAAAAACTGTTTTTT.